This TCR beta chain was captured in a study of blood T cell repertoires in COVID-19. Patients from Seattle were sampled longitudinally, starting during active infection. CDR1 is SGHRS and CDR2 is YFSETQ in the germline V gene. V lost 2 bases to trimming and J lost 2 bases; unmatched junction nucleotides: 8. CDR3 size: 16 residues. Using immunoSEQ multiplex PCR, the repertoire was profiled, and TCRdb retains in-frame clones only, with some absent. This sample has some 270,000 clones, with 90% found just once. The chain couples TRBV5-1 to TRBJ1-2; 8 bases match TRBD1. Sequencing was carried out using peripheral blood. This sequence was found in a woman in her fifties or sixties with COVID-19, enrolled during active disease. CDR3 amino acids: CASSFNTGTGNYGYTF. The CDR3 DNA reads TGCGCCAGCAGCTTTAATACCGGGACAGGCAACTATGGCTACACCTTC.